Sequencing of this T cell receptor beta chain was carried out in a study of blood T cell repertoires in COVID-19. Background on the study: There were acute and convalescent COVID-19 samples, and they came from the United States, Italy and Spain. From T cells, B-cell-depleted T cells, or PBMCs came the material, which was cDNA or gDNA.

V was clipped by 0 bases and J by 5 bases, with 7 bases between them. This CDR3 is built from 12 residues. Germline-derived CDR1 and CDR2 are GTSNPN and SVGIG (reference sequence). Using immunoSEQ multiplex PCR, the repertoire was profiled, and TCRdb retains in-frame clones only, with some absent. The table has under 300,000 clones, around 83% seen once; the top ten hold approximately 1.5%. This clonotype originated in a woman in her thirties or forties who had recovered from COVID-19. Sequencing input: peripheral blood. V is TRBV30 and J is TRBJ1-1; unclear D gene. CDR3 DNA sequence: TGTGCCTGGAGTGTACTAAGTACTGAAGCTTTCTTT. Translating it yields CAWSVLSTEAFF.